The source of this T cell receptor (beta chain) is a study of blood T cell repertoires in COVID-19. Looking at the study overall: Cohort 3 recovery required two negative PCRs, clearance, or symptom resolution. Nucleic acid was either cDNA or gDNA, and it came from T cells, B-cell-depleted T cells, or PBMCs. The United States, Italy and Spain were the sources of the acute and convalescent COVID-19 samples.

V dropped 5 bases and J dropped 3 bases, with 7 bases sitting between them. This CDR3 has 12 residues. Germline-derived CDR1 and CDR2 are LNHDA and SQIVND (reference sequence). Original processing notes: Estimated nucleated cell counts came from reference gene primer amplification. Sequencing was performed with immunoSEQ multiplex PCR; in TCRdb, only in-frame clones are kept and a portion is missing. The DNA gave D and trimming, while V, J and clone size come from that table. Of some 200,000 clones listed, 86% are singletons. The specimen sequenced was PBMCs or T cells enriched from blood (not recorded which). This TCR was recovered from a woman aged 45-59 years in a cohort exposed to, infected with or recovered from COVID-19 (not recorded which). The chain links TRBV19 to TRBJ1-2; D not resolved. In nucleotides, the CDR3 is TGTGCCAGTAGTCCCCTCGACTATGGCTACACCTTC. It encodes CASSPLDYGYTF.